The 31 T cell receptor beta chains in this list originate from one sample, sequenced in a study of blood T cell repertoires in COVID-19 (dated by TCRdb to about 2020). Libraries were constructed by the immunoSEQ multiplex PCR assay. TCRdb re-hosts the immuneACCESS table, in-frame sequences only. Its copies lack some clones; in the studies checked, an unresolved V gene accounts for under half of them, and the cause for the rest is not known. Recorded for this sample are fewer than 250,000 clones; around 86% of them occurred a single time. Less than 4.5% of the sample comes from the top ten. What was sequenced was peripheral blood. The receptors were sampled from a man aged 50-59 years with acute or convalescent COVID-19.

This clone was detected once. The chain employs TRBV18 and TRBJ1-5; D is perhaps TRBD1 (6 bases). V was shortened by 4 bases and J by 3 bases, with 10 bases between the two germline ends. Germline-derived CDR1 and CDR2 are KGHSH and LQKENI. The CDR3 spans 14 residues. The CDR3 DNA reads as TGTGCCAGCTCACAGGGACAATTCAATCAGCCCCAGCATTTT. It yields the protein CASSQGQFNQPQHF.

This clone has a handful of counts. V usage is TRBV11-2 and J usage is TRBJ1-4; D call uncertain. Trimming left V 5 bases short and J 8 bases short, with 15 bases between. The CDR3 loop spans 14 amino acids. CDR1 and CDR2 (germline): SGHAT, FQNNGV. CDR3 loop: CASSRGMASEKLFF. In DNA form, the CDR3 reads TGTGCCAGCAGCCGAGGGATGGCGTCAGAAAAACTGTTTTTT.

The chain recombines TRBV19 with TRBJ2-1; perhaps TRBD1 as D (5 bases). Germline V gene sequence: CDR1 LNHDA, CDR2 SQIVND (reference sequence). The V gene lost 6 bases and the J gene lost 2 bases, with 14 bases spanning the gap. This CDR3 is built from 15 residues. The CDR3 protein is CASRKGVGPYNEQFF. CDR3 nucleotide sequence: TGTGCCAGTAGAAAAGGGGTTGGGCCCTACAATGAGCAGTTCTTC. The entire variable domain, with the rest obtained from reference TRBV19 and TRBJ2-1, is as follows: DGGITQSPKYLFRKEGQNVTLSCEQNLNHDAMYWYRQDPGQGLRLIYYSQIVNDFQKGDIAEGYSVSREKKESFPLTVTSAQKNPTAFYLCASRKGVGPYNEQFFGPGTRLTVL.

V is TRBV7-6 and J is TRBJ2-3; D is ambiguous. In germline, CDR1 is SGHVS, CDR2 FNYEAQ. This CDR3 comprises 17 residues. V lost 0 bases and J lost 0, with 13 bases in between. The CDR3 DNA sequence: TGTGCCAGCAGCTTAGCGCCCCCAAGCCCTAGCACAGATACGCAGTATTTT. Residues: CASSLAPPSPSTDTQYF. The full variable domain, its missing parts supplied by reference TRBV7-6 and TRBJ2-3, is GAGVSQSPRYKVTKRGQDVALRCDPISGHVSLYWYRQALGQGPEFLTYFNYEAQQDKSGLPNDRFSAERPEGSISTLTIQRTEQRDSAMYRCASSLAPPSPSTDTQYFGPGTRLTVL.

The rearrangement uses TRBV7-9 and TRBJ1-6, with D tentatively TRBD1 (5 bases). This CDR3 comprises 14 residues. CDR1 is SEHNR, CDR2 FQNEAQ, per germline (reference sequence). V was shortened by 3 bases and J by 9 bases, with 12 bases between the two germline ends. The DNA for the CDR3 is TGTGCCAGCAGCTTCGGGGGTATGTCTTCACCCCTCCACTTT. The encoded protein is CASSFGGMSSPLHF.

V is TRBV5-1 and J is TRBJ1-4; TRBD1 agrees at 11 bases. Trimming took 4 bases from V and 7 from J; bases not matched to a gene: 6. The CDR3 runs to 15 residues. Germline CDR1 SGHRS, CDR2 YFSETQ. As DNA, the CDR3 is TGCGCCAGCAGCAAAGGACAGGGGGCGCCTGAAAAACTGTTTTTT. As protein: CASSKGQGAPEKLFF.

The genes are TRBV18 and TRBJ1-1; TRBD1 matches at 7 bases. Per the germline V gene, CDR1 is KGHSH and CDR2 is LQKENI. The trim removed 9 bases at V and 7 bases at J, leaving 8 bases unmatched. CDR3 length equals 12 residues. Here the CDR3 reads CASQGERDEAFF. The CDR3 DNA is TGTGCCAGTCAGGGGGAGAGGGATGAAGCTTTCTTT.

This chain joins TRBV11-2 and TRBJ1-4; D gene uncertain. V dropped 5 bases and J dropped 5 bases, with 18 bases sitting between them. The CDR3 runs 16 residues. The V gene's germline CDR1 is SGHAT and CDR2 FQNNGV. DNA for the CDR3: TGTGCCAGCAGCAAAAGAGCGGGAACCGTGAATGAAAAACTGTTTTTT. As protein: CASSKRAGTVNEKLFF.

V and J are TRBV6-1 and TRBJ1-1, with 7 positions matching TRBD1. Germline lookup yields CDR1 MNHNS and CDR2 SASEGT. V shed 2 bases, J shed 1 base, and the junction held 7 bases outside the gene matches. CDR3 length: 16 amino acids. CDR3 bases: TGTGCCAGCAGTGAAACGGAGGACAGGTGGAACACTGAAGCTTTCTTT. It specifies CASSETEDRWNTEAFF.

This clone has only one observation. This chain links TRBV19 with TRBJ1-1; 8 nucleotides agree with TRBD1. Germline assignment: CDR1 LNHDA and CDR2 SQIVND (reference sequence). The V segment lost 2 bases and the J segment 4 bases; nucleotides outside the gene matches: 3. The CDR3 runs to 14 residues. The CDR3 coding sequence is TGTGCCAGTAGTATACAGGGGGCGGGCACTGAAGCTTTCTTT. Residues: CASSIQGAGTEAFF.

The CDR3 sequence is CASSEPGNNYGYTF. The CDR3 bases are TGTGCCAGCAGTGAGCCCGGGAATAACTATGGCTACACCTTC. The chain links TRBV25-1 to TRBJ1-2; no reliable D call. Trimming left V 3 bases short and J 1 base short, with 9 bases between. The CDR3 length is 14 residues. From germline, CDR1 is MGHDK and CDR2 SYGVNS.

For the CDR3, the DNA is TGTGCCTGGAGAGGGACAGACTATGGCTACACCTTC. Translated: CAWRGTDYGYTF. J is TRBJ1-2 and V is TRBV30, with 7 bases fitting TRBD1. Germline CDR1 is GTSNPN and CDR2 is SVGIG (reference sequence). The CDR3 has 12 residues. V lost 3 bases and J lost 3; bases outside the gene matches: 1. The entire variable domain, with the rest obtained from reference TRBV30 and TRBJ1-2, is as follows: SQTIHQWPATLVQPVGSPLSLECTVEGTSNPNLYWYRQAAGRGLQLLFYSVGIGQISSEVPQNLSASRPQDRQFILSSKKLLLSDSGFYLCAWRGTDYGYTFGSGTRLTVV.

This chain uses TRBV18 with TRBJ1-5; TRBD1 is a possible D gene (6 bases). V lost 3 bases, J lost 2 bases, and 14 bases lay in between. Germline V gene sequence: CDR1 KGHSH, CDR2 LQKENI. CDR3 length equals 16 residues. The CDR3 sequence: CASSPSTGRRNQPQHF. The DNA for the CDR3 is TGTGCCAGCTCACCTTCAACAGGGCGTCGCAATCAGCCCCAGCATTTT.

The CDR3 region is CASSIPLRLAGGLGNEQFF. CDR3 in DNA: TGTGCCAGTAGTATACCCCTCCGACTAGCGGGGGGTCTGGGGAATGAGCAGTTCTTC. The rearrangement links TRBV19 to TRBJ2-1, with TRBD2 identical over 13 bases. With 2 bases clipped from V and 7 bases from J, the junction kept 14 bases outside the gene matches. This CDR3 comprises 19 residues. Germline assignment: CDR1 LNHDA and CDR2 SQIVND (reference sequence).

This clone was observed once. Here the CDR3 reads CASSQGANGELFF. As DNA, the CDR3 is TGTGCCAGCAGCCAGGGGGCGAACGGGGAGCTGTTTTTT. The chain links TRBV7-3 to TRBJ2-2; the match to TRBD1 covers 8 bases. The CDR3 is 13 residues long. Germline-derived CDR1 and CDR2 are SGHTA and FQGTGA. Germline trimming cut 5 bases from V and 7 bases from J; bases unmatched to any gene: 3.

V and J are TRBV19 and TRBJ1-2; TRBD1 agrees at 11 bases. Germline lookup yields CDR1 LNHDA and CDR2 SQIVND (reference sequence). Trimming took 5 bases from V and 6 from J; bases not matched to a gene: 17. CDR3 length: 18 residues. CDR3 nucleotide sequence: TGTGCCAGTAGTCCGCTATCCGGGACAGGGGGTCGTTCGGATGGCTACACCTTC. It translates to CASSPLSGTGGRSDGYTF.

V and J are TRBV11-3 and TRBJ2-7; TRBD2 matches at 8 bases. The V gene's germline CDR1 is SGHNT and CDR2 YENEEA. The CDR3 totals 15 residues. After removal of 4 bases from V and 4 bases from J, the junction contained 9 bases not matched to a gene. CDR3 protein: CASSSGVGTSYEQYF. CDR3 sequence (DNA): TGTGCCAGCAGCTCGGGGGTGGGGACTAGTTACGAGCAGTACTTC.

The chain couples TRBV27 to TRBJ1-5; 8 bases match TRBD1. This CDR3 region has 17 residues. The germline V gene has CDR1 MNHEY and CDR2 SMNVEV (reference sequence). V was pared by 4 bases and J by 5 bases, with 13 bases of the junction left unmatched. The CDR3 sequence: CASSSAPGTGTYQPQHF. The CDR3 DNA is TGTGCCAGCAGTTCGGCCCCAGGGACAGGAACCTATCAGCCCCAGCATTTT.

The chain carries TRBV5-5 and TRBJ1-2, with D perhaps TRBD1 (6 bases). Per germline, CDR1 SGHKS and CDR2 YYEKEE (reference sequence). V dropped 2 bases and J dropped 2 bases, with 7 bases sitting between them. The CDR3 has 13 residues. The CDR3 nucleotides read TGTGCCAGCAGCTTAGGACAGAACTATGGCTACACCTTC. This codes for CASSLGQNYGYTF.

The V gene is TRBV6-1, the J gene TRBJ1-1, with unresolved D. The CDR3 sequence is 11 residues long. The germline V and J ends were trimmed by 3 bases and 7 bases, with 6 bases remaining between them. Germline V gene lookup returns CDR1 MNHNS and CDR2 SASEGT. CDR3 nucleotide sequence: TGTGCCAGCAGTGACGCAGTTGAAGCTTTCTTT. Protein: CASSDAVEAFF.

The chain is built from TRBV11-2 and TRBJ2-7; tentative D call: TRBD1 (5 bases). Germline lookup yields CDR1 SGHAT and CDR2 FQNNGV. Trimming removed 5 bases at V and 0 bases at J, with 11 bases between. This CDR3 is built from 14 residues. CDR3 protein: CASSARQISYEQYF. In DNA form, the CDR3 reads TGTGCCAGCAGCGCGCGACAGATCTCCTACGAGCAGTACTTC.

The rearrangement links TRBV5-1 to TRBJ2-2; D is perhaps TRBD1 (5 bases). The CDR3 consists of 14 residues. Trimming shortened V by 3 bases and J by 3 bases, and 9 bases separated the two germline ends. Germline-derived CDR1 and CDR2 are SGHRS and YFSETQ. The CDR3 region has the DNA TGCGCCAGCAGCTCCCAGGGATACACCGGGGAGCTGTTTTTT. It specifies CASSSQGYTGELFF.

This chain uses TRBV18 with TRBJ1-3, with 11 bases matching TRBD1. CDR3 length: 18 amino acids. Per the germline V gene, CDR1 is KGHSH and CDR2 is LQKENI. V trimming: 5 bases; J trimming: 2 bases; junction bases outside the gene matches: 11. DNA of the CDR3: TGTGCCAGCTCATCGGGATGGACAGGGGGCGAAACTGGAAACACCATATATTTT. Translated, it gives CASSSGWTGGETGNTIYF.

The V and J genes are TRBV10-3 and TRBJ2-7, with D perhaps TRBD2 (6 bases). The CDR3 has 14 residues. With 3 bases removed from V and 0 bases from J, the gap between germline ends came to 9 bases. Germline V CDR1 and CDR2: ENHRY, SYGVKD. CDR3 coding DNA: TGTGCCATCAGTGATCAGGACTACTCCTACGAGCAGTACTTC. Translated, it gives CAISDQDYSYEQYF.

The gene calls are TRBV4-1 and TRBJ2-5; 8 bases match TRBD1. The germline V gene has CDR1 MGHRA and CDR2 YSYEKL. V was clipped by 1 base and J by 5 bases; unmatched bases: 9. The CDR3 runs 16 residues. This CDR3 reads CASSQAQTGVDETQYF. The CDR3 coding sequence is TGCGCCAGCAGCCAAGCCCAGACAGGGGTGGATGAGACCCAGTACTTC.

The count of this clone is one. The rearrangement links TRBV10-2 to TRBJ1-1; a possible D gene is TRBD1 (5 bases). Germline V gene lookup returns CDR1 WSHSY and CDR2 SAAADI. This CDR3 is 13 amino acids long. V dropped 6 bases and J dropped 1 base, with 9 bases sitting between them. DNA of the CDR3: TGCGCCAGCAGAGGACATCAGAACACTGAAGCTTTCTTT. It encodes CASRGHQNTEAFF.

The V call is TRBV7-8, the J call TRBJ2-1; TRBD2 might be the D (5 bases). Trimming took off 1 base at V and 0 bases at J, with 10 bases between the two ends. Germline V gives CDR1 SGHVS, CDR2 FQNEAQ. This CDR3 spans 16 amino acids. The CDR3 DNA sequence: TGTGCCAGCAGCTTAGACGGACTGGCCTCCTACAATGAGCAGTTCTTC. Translation gives CASSLDGLASYNEQFF.

The chain combines TRBV9 with TRBJ1-4, with D maybe TRBD1 (5 bases). V lost 0 bases and J 0 bases, leaving 12 bases between the germline ends. The CDR3 length is 17 residues. The V gene's germline CDR1 is SGDLS and CDR2 YYNGEE. DNA of the CDR3: TGTGCCAGCAGCGTAGGGCGGACACAAGCAACTAATGAAAAACTGTTTTTT. Translating it yields CASSVGRTQATNEKLFF. The complete variable domain, with remaining parts taken from reference TRBV9 and TRBJ1-4, reads DSGVTQTPKHLITATGQRVTLRCSPRSGDLSVYWYQQSLDQGLQFLIQYYNGEERAKGNILERFSAQQFPDLHSELNLSSLELGDSALYFCASSVGRTQATNEKLFFGSGTQLSVL.

Comments on this clone: Other DNA variants within this sample encode the same CDR3. The chain recombines TRBV7-9 with TRBJ1-5; weak D call: TRBD1 (5 bases). V was trimmed by 2 bases and J by 3 bases, leaving 8 bases between them. There are 14 residues in the CDR3. CDR1 and CDR2 (germline): SEHNR, FQNEAQ (reference sequence). The CDR3 here is CASSLRGSNQPQHF. CDR3 bases: TGTGCCAGCAGCTTACGGGGGTCCAATCAGCCCCAGCATTTT.

The chain has TRBV27 and TRBJ1-3; perhaps TRBD1 as D (5 bases). Germline lookup yields CDR1 MNHEY and CDR2 SMNVEV (reference sequence). The length of the CDR3 is 14 residues. Trimming took off 5 bases at V and 2 bases at J, with 10 bases between the two ends. The CDR3 nucleotides read TGTGCCAGCAGTCCCGGACAACCTGGAAACACCATATATTTT. Protein sequence: CASSPGQPGNTIYF.

The chain is built from TRBV5-1 and TRBJ2-2; D is uncertain. Looked up from germline, CDR1 is SGHRS and CDR2 is YFSETQ. V gave up 3 bases and J gave up 10 bases, with 16 bases separating them. This CDR3 region has 14 residues. This CDR3 reads CASSSHSTQEELFF. As DNA, the CDR3 is TGCGCCAGCAGCTCCCACTCAACCCAAGAGGAGCTGTTTTTT.